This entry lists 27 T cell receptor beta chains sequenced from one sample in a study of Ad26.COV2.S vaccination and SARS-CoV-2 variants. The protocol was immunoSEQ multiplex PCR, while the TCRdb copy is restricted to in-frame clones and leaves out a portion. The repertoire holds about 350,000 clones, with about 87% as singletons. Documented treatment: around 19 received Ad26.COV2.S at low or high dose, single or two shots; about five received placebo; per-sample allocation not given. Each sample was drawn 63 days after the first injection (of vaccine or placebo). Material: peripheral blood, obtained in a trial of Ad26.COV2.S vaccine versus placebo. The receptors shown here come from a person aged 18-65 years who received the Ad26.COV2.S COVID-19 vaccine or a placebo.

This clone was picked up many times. CDR3 in amino acids: CASSEAGVQPQHF. The CDR3 nucleotides read TGTGCCAGCAGCGAAGCGGGGGTTCAGCCCCAGCATTTT. This chain connects TRBV14 to TRBJ1-5, with D perhaps matching TRBD1 (5 bases). Trimming removed 5 bases from V and 6 bases from J, with 11 bases in between. The CDR3 length is 13 residues. Germline V lookup: CDR1 SGHDN, CDR2 FVKESK.

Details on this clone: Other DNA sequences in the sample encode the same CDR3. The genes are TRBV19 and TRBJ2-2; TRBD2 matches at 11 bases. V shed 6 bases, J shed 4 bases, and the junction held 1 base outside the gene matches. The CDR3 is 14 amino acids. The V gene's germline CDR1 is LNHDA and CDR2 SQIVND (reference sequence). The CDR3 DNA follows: TGTGCCAGTAGAACTAGCGGGGGCACCGGGGAGCTGTTTTTT. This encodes CASRTSGGTGELFF.

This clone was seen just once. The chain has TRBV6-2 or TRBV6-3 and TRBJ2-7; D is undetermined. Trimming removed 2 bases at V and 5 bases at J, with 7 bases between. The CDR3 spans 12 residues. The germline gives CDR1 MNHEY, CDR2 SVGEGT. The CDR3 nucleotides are TGTGCCAGCAGTTACCGAAAGGACGAGCAGTACTTC. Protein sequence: CASSYRKDEQYF.

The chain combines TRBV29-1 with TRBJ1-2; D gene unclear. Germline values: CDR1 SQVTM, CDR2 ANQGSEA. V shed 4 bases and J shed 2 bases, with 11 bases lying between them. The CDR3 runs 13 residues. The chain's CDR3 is CSVGERSNYGYTF. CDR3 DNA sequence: TGCAGCGTTGGGGAAAGATCGAACTATGGCTACACCTTC.

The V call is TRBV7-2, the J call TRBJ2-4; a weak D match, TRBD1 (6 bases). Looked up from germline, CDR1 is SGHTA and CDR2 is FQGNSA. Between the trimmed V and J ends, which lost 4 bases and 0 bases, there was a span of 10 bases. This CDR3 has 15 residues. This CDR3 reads CASSSDRTAKNIQYF. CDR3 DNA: TGTGCCAGCAGCTCCGACAGGACAGCCAAAAACATTCAGTACTTC.

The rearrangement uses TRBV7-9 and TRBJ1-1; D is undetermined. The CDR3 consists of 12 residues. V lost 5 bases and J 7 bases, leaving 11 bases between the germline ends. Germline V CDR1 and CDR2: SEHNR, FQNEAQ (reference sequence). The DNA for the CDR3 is TGTGCCAGCAGCGCAGCCCGGAGTGAAGCTTTCTTT. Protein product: CASSAARSEAFF.

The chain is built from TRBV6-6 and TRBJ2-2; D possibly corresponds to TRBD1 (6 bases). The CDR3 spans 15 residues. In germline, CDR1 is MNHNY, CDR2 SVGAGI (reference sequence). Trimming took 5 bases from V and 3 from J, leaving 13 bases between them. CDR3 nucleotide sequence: TGTGCCAGCAGTCGATCCGGACAGCACACCGGGGAGCTGTTTTTT. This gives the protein CASSRSGQHTGELFF.

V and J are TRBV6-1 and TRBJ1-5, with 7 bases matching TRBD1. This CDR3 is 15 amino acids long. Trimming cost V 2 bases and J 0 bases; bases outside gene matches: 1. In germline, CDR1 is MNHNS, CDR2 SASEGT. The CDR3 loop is CASSERQGSNQPQHF. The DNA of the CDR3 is TGTGCCAGCAGTGAAAGACAGGGTAGCAATCAGCCCCAGCATTTT.

The CDR3 is CATSDLLRAGAGSYNSPLHF. In DNA, the CDR3 is TGTGCCACCAGTGATTTGCTCCGGGCCGGCGCAGGCTCCTATAATTCACCCCTCCACTTT. The chain combines TRBV24-1 with TRBJ1-6; the D is unclear. CDR1 is KGHDR, CDR2 SFDVKD, per germline. Trimming took 0 bases from V and 0 from J, leaving 17 bases between them. The CDR3 totals 20 residues.

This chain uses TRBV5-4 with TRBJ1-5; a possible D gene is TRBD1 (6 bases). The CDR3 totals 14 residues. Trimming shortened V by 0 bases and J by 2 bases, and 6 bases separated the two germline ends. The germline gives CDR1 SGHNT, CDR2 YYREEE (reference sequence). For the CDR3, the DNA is TGTGCCAGCAGCTTGGAGGGGGGCAATCAGCCCCAGCATTTT. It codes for CASSLEGGNQPQHF.

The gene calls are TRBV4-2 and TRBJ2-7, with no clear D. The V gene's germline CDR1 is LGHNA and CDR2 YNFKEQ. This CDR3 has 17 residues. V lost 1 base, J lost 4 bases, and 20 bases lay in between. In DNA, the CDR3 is TGTGCCAGCAGCCAAGCCGTTGGGCAGGTTGATTCATACGAGCAGTACTTC. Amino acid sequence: CASSQAVGQVDSYEQYF.

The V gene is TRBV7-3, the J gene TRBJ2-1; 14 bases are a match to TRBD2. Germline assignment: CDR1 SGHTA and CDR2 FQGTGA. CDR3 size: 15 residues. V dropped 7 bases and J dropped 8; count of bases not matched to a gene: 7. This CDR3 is CASKRMGLAGDEQFF. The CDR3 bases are TGTGCCAGCAAACGAATGGGACTAGCGGGAGATGAGCAGTTCTTC. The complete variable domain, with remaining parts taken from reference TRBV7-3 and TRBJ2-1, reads GAGVSQTPSNKVTEKGKYVELRCDPISGHTALYWYRQSLGQGPEFLIYFQGTGAADDSGLPNDRFFAVRPEGSVSTLKIQRTERGDSAVYLCASKRMGLAGDEQFFGPGTRLTVL.

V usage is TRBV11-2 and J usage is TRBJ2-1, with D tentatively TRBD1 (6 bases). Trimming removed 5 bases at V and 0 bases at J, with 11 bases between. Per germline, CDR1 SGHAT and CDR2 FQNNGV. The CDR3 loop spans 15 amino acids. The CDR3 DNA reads TGTGCCAGCAGCCTACGACAGGCCTCCTACAATGAGCAGTTCTTC. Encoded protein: CASSLRQASYNEQFF.

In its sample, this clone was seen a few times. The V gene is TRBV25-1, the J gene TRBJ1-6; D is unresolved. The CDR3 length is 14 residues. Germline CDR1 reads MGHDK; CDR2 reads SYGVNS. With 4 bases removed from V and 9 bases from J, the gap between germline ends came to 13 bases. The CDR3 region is CASSGLNVASPLHF. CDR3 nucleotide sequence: TGTGCCAGCAGTGGCCTAAACGTGGCTTCACCCCTCCACTTT.

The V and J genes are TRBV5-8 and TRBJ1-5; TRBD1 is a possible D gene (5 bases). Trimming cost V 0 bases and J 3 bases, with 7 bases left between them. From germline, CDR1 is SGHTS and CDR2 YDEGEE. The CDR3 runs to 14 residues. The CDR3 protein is CASSLGGFNQPQHF. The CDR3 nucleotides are TGTGCCAGCAGCTTGGGGGGGTTCAATCAGCCCCAGCATTTT.

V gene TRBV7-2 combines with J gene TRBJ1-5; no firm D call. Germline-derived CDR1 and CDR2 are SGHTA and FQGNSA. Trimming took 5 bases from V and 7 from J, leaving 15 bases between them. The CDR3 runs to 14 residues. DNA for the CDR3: TGTGCCAGCAGCCCCATGCCCGCAATGCAGCCCCAGCATTTT. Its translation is CASSPMPAMQPQHF.

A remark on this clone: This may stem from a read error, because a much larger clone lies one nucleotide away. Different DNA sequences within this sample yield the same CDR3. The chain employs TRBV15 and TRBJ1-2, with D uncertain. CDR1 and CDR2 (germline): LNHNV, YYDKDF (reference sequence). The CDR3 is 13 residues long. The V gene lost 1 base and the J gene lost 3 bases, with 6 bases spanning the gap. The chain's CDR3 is CATSRGTDYGYTF. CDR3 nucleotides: TGTGCCACCAGCAGAGGGACGGACTATGGCTACACCTTC.

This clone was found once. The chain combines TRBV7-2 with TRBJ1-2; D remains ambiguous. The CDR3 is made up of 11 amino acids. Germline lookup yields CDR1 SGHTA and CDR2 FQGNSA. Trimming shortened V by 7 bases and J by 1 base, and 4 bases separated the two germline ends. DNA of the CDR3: TGTGCCAGCACCGTTAACTATGGCTACACCTTC. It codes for CASTVNYGYTF.

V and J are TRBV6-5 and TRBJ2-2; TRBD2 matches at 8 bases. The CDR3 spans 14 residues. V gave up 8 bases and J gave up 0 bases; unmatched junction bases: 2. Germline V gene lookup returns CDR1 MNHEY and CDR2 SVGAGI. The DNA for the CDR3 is TGTGCCAGCCGGGGGGGGACGAACACCGGGGAGCTGTTTTTT. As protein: CASRGGTNTGELFF.

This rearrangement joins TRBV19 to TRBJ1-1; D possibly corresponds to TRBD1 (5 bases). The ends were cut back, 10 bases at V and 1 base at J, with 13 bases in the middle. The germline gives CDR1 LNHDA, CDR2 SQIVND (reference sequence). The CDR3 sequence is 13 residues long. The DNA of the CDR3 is TGTGCCACCACCTCCGGGACGAACACTGAAGCTTTCTTT. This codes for CATTSGTNTEAFF.

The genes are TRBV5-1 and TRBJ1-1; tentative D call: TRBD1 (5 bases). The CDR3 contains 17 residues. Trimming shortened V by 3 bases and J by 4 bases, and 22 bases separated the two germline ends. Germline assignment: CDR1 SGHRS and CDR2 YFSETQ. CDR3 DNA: TGCGCCAGCAGCTCCGTGTGGCTAGGGCAGGGAGGCACTGAAGCTTTCTTT. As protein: CASSSVWLGQGGTEAFF.

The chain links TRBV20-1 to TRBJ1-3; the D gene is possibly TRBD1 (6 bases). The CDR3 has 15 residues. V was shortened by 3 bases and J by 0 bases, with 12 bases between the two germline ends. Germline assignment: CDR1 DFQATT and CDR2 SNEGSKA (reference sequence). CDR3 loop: CSASAGANSGNTIYF. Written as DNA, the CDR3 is TGCAGTGCTAGTGCGGGGGCGAACTCTGGAAACACCATATATTTT.

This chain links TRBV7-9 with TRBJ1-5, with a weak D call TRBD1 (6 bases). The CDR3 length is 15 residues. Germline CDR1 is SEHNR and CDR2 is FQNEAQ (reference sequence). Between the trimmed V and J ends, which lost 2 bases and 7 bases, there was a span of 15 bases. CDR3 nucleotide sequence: TGTGCCAGCAGCTTATCGACAGGAGTAAAACAGCCCCAGCATTTT. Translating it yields CASSLSTGVKQPQHF.

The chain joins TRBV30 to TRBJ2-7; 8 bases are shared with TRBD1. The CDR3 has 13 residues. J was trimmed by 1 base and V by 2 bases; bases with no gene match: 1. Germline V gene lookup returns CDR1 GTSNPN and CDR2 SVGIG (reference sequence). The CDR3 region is CAWSWDRSYEQYF. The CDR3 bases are TGTGCCTGGAGTTGGGACAGGTCCTACGAGCAGTACTTC. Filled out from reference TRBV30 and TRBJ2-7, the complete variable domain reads SQTIHQWPATLVQPVGSPLSLECTVEGTSNPNLYWYRQAAGRGLQLLFYSVGIGQISSEVPQNLSASRPQDRQFILSSKKLLLSDSGFYLCAWSWDRSYEQYFGPGTRLTVT.

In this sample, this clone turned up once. The CDR3 here is CASSYNPGQGANEQYF. DNA of the CDR3: TGTGCCAGCAGCTACAACCCGGGACAGGGGGCGAACGAGCAGTACTTC. The genes are TRBV7-9 and TRBJ2-7, with 12 bases aligning to TRBD1. The CDR3 has 16 amino acids. V dropped 4 bases and J dropped 5; count of bases not matched to a gene: 9. CDR1 and CDR2 (germline): SEHNR, FQNEAQ (reference sequence).

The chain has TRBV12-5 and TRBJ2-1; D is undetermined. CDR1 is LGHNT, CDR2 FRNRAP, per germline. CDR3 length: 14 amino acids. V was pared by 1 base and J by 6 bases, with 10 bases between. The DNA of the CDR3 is TGTGCTAGTGGTTTGGGGGCGCCCGGCAATGAGCAGTTCTTC. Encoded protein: CASGLGAPGNEQFF.

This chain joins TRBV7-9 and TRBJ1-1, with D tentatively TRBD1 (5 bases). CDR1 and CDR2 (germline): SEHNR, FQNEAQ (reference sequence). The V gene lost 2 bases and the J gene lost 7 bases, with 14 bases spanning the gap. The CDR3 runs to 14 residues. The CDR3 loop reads CASSLSPQGGEAFF. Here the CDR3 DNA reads TGTGCCAGCAGCTTAAGCCCCCAGGGAGGTGAAGCTTTCTTT.